Below are 28 T cell receptor beta chains sequenced from a single sample in a study of shared clonotypes between healthy human individuals (dated by TCRdb to 2018 to 2020). Libraries were built with the immunoSEQ multiplex PCR assay. In its TCRdb copy, this immuneACCESS table keeps in-frame sequences only and misses some clones. Where compared with another copy, unresolved V genes explain less than half of these, and the others have no known cause. The sample table holds 550,000 to 700,000 clones, of which around 73% were seen once. Jointly, the top ten make up about 1.8% of the sample. The sequencing sample was made of memory CD4+ T cells sorted from blood. The meaning of the sample's cell subset or site label: CD45RA-negative fraction. These receptors were obtained from a woman in her thirties in good health.

In its sample, this clone was seen once. DNA for the CDR3: TGTGCCAGCAGGAACGAGGTCCCACACGAGCAGTACTTC. It codes for CASRNEVPHEQYF. This chain connects TRBV7-2 to TRBJ2-7; D not certain. V lost 6 bases, J lost 5 bases, and 14 bases lay in between. CDR1 and CDR2 from the germline V gene are SGHTA and FQGNSA. The CDR3 spans 13 residues.

This clone was counted only a few times. The CDR3 nucleotides are TGCACCAGCAGCCAACCCGGACAGGGGAACACCGGGGAGCTGTTTTTT. As protein: CTSSQPGQGNTGELFF. The genes are TRBV1 and TRBJ2-2; the D call of TRBD1 is as the table states it, not checked on the DNA. TRBV1 is listed as a pseudogene. This CDR3 has 16 amino acids.

The gene calls are TRBV11-3 and TRBJ2-7, with D tentatively TRBD1 or TRBD2 (5 bases each). The germline V gene encodes CDR1 SGHNT and CDR2 YENEEA. The CDR3 consists of 15 residues. Deletions cut 4 bases from V and 3 bases from J, with 16 bases between. CDR3 loop: CASSYNYGAYYEQYF. The CDR3 DNA follows: TGTGCCAGCAGCTACAACTACGGGGCATACTACGAGCAGTACTTC.

In its sample, this clone was seen once. This chain joins TRBV23-1 and TRBJ1-5, with TRBD1 matching 7 bases. TRBV23-1 is an ORF, with its function uncertain. Trimming removed 2 bases from V and 3 bases from J; junction bases left unmatched: 13. This CDR3 comprises 18 residues. CDR3 in amino acids: CASSQGITEGANNQPQHF. The DNA for the CDR3 is TGCGCCAGCAGTCAAGGGATAACAGAGGGGGCGAACAATCAGCCCCAGCATTTT.

In nucleotides, the CDR3 is TGTGCCAGCAGCTTAACGGGGGAAGGCTATGGCTACACCTTC. Amino acids: CASSLTGEGYGYTF. The V gene is TRBV11-2, the J gene TRBJ1-2; D may be TRBD1 (5 bases). This CDR3 is built from 14 residues. V lost 2 bases and J lost 4, with 11 bases in between. The germline gives CDR1 SGHAT, CDR2 FQNNGV.

CDR3: CASSQEPPRGSLNTEAFF. CDR3 nucleotide sequence: TGTGCCAGCAGCCAAGAACCCCCCCGGGGGTCTTTAAACACTGAAGCTTTCTTT. The J gene is TRBJ1-1, the V gene TRBV4-2, with D possibly matching TRBD1 (5 bases). Germline values: CDR1 LGHNA, CDR2 YNFKEQ. V was trimmed by 0 bases and J by 2 bases, leaving 19 bases between them. The CDR3 runs 18 residues.

This clone was seen more than once but under ten times. The chain combines TRBV5-1 with TRBJ2-1; D might be TRBD1 (6 bases). V was clipped by 3 bases and J by 2 bases, with 12 bases between them. This CDR3 has 15 amino acids. Germline CDR1 reads SGHRS; CDR2 reads YFSETQ. In DNA, the CDR3 is TGCGCCAGCAGCTACGACAGGCCCACCTACAATGAGCAGTTCTTC. Amino acid sequence: CASSYDRPTYNEQFF. Using reference TRBV5-1 and TRBJ2-1 for the parts outside the CDR3, the full variable domain is KAGVTQTPRYLIKTRGQQVTLSCSPISGHRSVSWYQQTPGQGLQFLFEYFSETQRNKGNFPGRFSGRQFSNSRSEMNVSTLELGDSALYLCASSYDRPTYNEQFFGPGTRLTVL.

The chain employs TRBV5-1 and TRBJ1-1; D gene unclear. V gave up 2 bases and J gave up 10 bases, with 15 bases separating them. This CDR3 has 13 residues. Germline CDR1 is SGHRS and CDR2 is YFSETQ. This CDR3 is CASSFESSSVAFF. CDR3 coding DNA: TGCGCCAGCAGCTTTGAAAGTTCCTCCGTAGCTTTCTTT.

The rearrangement links TRBV28 to TRBJ1-5; 7 bases align to TRBD1. The germline V gene encodes CDR1 MDHEN and CDR2 SYDVKM. J lost 0 bases, V lost 4 bases, and 6 bases had no gene match. This CDR3 contains 16 residues. CDR3 sequence: CASSSDRVDSNQPQHF. The CDR3 DNA reads TGTGCCAGCAGTTCTGACAGGGTGGATAGCAATCAGCCCCAGCATTTT.

V gene TRBV28 combines with J gene TRBJ2-7, with TRBD1 matching over 9 bases. The CDR3 sequence is 15 residues long. CDR1 is MDHEN, CDR2 SYDVKM, per germline. V trimming: 5 bases; J trimming: 5 bases; junction bases outside the gene matches: 10. The CDR3 region has the DNA TGTGCCAGCAGTACTAGGGGACAGGGAGGGGACGAGCAGTACTTC. This gives the protein CASSTRGQGGDEQYF.

The sample holds a few counts of this clone. This chain links TRBV10-3 with TRBJ2-7, with D perhaps TRBD2 (6 bases). Germline V CDR1 and CDR2: ENHRY, SYGVKD. There are 14 residues in the CDR3. V was cut by 0 bases and J by 3 bases, with 9 bases left in between. CDR3 residues: CAISESTDYYEQYF. Written as DNA, the CDR3 is TGTGCCATCAGTGAGTCGACGGACTACTACGAGCAGTACTTC.

The V and J genes are TRBV5-1 and TRBJ2-3, with D perhaps matching TRBD1 (7 bases). V lost 6 bases, J lost 1 base, and 15 bases lay in between. CDR3 length: 15 residues. From germline, CDR1 is SGHRS and CDR2 YFSETQ. CDR3 nucleotide sequence: TGCGCCAGCACCGAGGGGGCGGGGCGCACAGATACGCAGTATTTT. It yields the protein CASTEGAGRTDTQYF.

V gene TRBV13 combines with J gene TRBJ2-3, with D possibly matching TRBD2 (7 bases). Trimming cost V 5 bases and J 6 bases, with 21 bases left between them. In germline, CDR1 is PRHDT, CDR2 FYEKMQ (reference sequence). The CDR3 is 16 amino acids. This CDR3 is CASSRGAAATADTQYF. CDR3 sequence (DNA): TGTGCCAGCAGCCGGGGGGCAGCTGCCACTGCGGATACGCAGTATTTT.

This rearrangement joins TRBV10-3 to TRBJ1-2; D is uncertain. Trimming removed 3 bases from V and 6 bases from J, with 11 bases in between. There are 13 residues in the CDR3. From germline, CDR1 is ENHRY and CDR2 SYGVKD. CDR3: CAISERGVDGYTF. The CDR3 bases are TGTGCCATCAGTGAACGGGGAGTGGATGGCTACACCTTC.

V usage is TRBV6-1 and J usage is TRBJ2-3, with D perhaps TRBD2 (5 bases). V was cut by 6 bases and J by 4 bases, with 11 bases left in between. The germline V gene has CDR1 MNHNS and CDR2 SASEGT. The CDR3 covers 13 residues. CDR3 nucleotide sequence: TGTGCCAGCAGACTCGTGGGAGCAGATACGCAGTATTTT. As protein: CASRLVGADTQYF.

V and J are TRBV25-1 and TRBJ2-5; D ambiguous. CDR1 and CDR2 from the germline V gene are MGHDK and SYGVNS. The V and J ends lost 6 bases and 11 bases respectively, with 13 bases between them. This CDR3 has 11 amino acids. In DNA form, the CDR3 reads TGTGCCAGCAGCGATACCAATGAGCAGTACTTC. Protein: CASSDTNEQYF.

This clone has just a few counts. The chain has TRBV5-1 and TRBJ1-4; 8 bases are a match to TRBD1. The J segment lost 7 bases and the V segment lost 1 base, leaving 3 bases of the junction unmatched. Germline V lookup: CDR1 SGHRS, CDR2 YFSETQ. The CDR3 contains 14 residues. The CDR3 DNA reads as TGCGCCAGCAGCTTGCAGGGGGCGCGTGAAAAACTGTTTTTT. Amino acid sequence: CASSLQGAREKLFF.

This clone showed up just a few times. The chain employs TRBV5-5 and TRBJ1-4; possibly TRBD1 for D (6 bases). Trimming left V 0 bases short and J 8 bases short, with 8 bases between. The CDR3 is made up of 13 amino acids. Germline-derived CDR1 and CDR2 are SGHKS and YYEKEE (reference sequence). For the CDR3, the DNA is TGTGCCAGCAGCTTGGCAGGGGAGGAAAAACTGTTTTTT. Its translation is CASSLAGEEKLFF.

The J gene is TRBJ2-2, the V gene TRBV2; D remains unclear. Looked up from germline, CDR1 is SNHLY and CDR2 is FYNNEI. This CDR3 has 13 residues. V was pared by 4 bases and J by 4 bases, with 7 bases between. The DNA for the CDR3 is TGTGCCAGCAGTGGCTTTGGCACCGGGGAGCTGTTTTTT. Translating gives CASSGFGTGELFF.

This chain uses TRBV20-1 with TRBJ2-7; D unclear. V shed 3 bases and J shed 6 bases, with 9 bases lying between them. This CDR3 region has 11 residues. Germline V gives CDR1 DFQATT, CDR2 SNEGSKA (reference sequence). The CDR3 sequence: CSASDVREQYF. Written as DNA, the CDR3 is TGCAGTGCTAGTGACGTTCGCGAGCAGTACTTC.

This rearrangement joins TRBV30 to TRBJ2-3, with TRBD2 matching over 11 bases. Germline CDR1 is GTSNPN and CDR2 is SVGIG (reference sequence). V lost 4 bases and J lost 6; bases outside the gene matches: 24. The CDR3 is made up of 20 amino acids. This CDR3 reads CAWTPMGGNLAGGPGDTQYF. In DNA form, the CDR3 reads TGTGCCTGGACCCCCATGGGTGGGAATTTAGCGGGAGGGCCGGGGGATACGCAGTATTTT.

There are a few counts of this clone. Written as DNA, the CDR3 is TGTGCCAGCAGCTTTTTCGGGAGTACAGATACGCAGTATTTT. Encoded protein: CASSFFGSTDTQYF. The V gene is TRBV5-4, the J gene TRBJ2-3; possibly TRBD2 for D (6 bases). This CDR3 region has 14 residues. Germline CDR1 SGHNT, CDR2 YYREEE (reference sequence). Trimming shortened V by 2 bases and J by 3 bases, and 10 bases separated the two germline ends.

This clone has just one count. This sequence joins TRBV2 and TRBJ1-4; the D is unclear. The V end lost 6 bases, the J end lost 7 bases, and 15 bases lay between the germline ends. Germline CDR1 and CDR2: SNHLY and FYNNEI. This CDR3 region has 14 residues. The CDR3 protein is CASRDRGEVEKLFF. The CDR3 DNA is TGTGCCAGCAGGGACCGCGGGGAGGTTGAAAAACTGTTTTTT.

This clone was observed many times. The J gene is TRBJ2-7, the V gene TRBV11-2, with TRBD2 matching over 7 bases. Germline values: CDR1 SGHAT, CDR2 FQNNGV. V was pared by 4 bases and J by 7 bases, with 10 bases of the junction left unmatched. The CDR3 has 14 amino acids. The CDR3 spells CASSSTGTTVEQYF. Written as DNA, the CDR3 is TGTGCCAGCAGCTCGACCGGGACTACCGTAGAGCAGTACTTC. The complete variable domain, with remaining parts taken from reference TRBV11-2 and TRBJ2-7, reads EAGVAQSPRYKIIEKRQSVAFWCNPISGHATLYWYQQILGQGPKLLIQFQNNGVVDDSQLPKDRFSAERLKGVDSTLKIQPAKLEDSAVYLCASSSTGTTVEQYFGPGTRLTVT.

The chain links TRBV6-5 to TRBJ2-5, with TRBD1 as a possible D gene (6 bases). Germline CDR1 MNHEY, CDR2 SVGAGI. Trimming took off 7 bases at V and 5 bases at J, with 8 bases between the two ends. The CDR3 sequence is 11 residues long. Here the CDR3 DNA reads TGTGCCAGCACAGGGGTCGAGACCCAGTACTTC. As protein: CASTGVETQYF.

V gene TRBV27 combines with J gene TRBJ2-7; tentatively, D is TRBD1 (7 bases). The CDR3 has 15 amino acids. V was cut by 6 bases and J by 5 bases, with 20 bases left in between. Germline CDR1 is MNHEY and CDR2 is SMNVEV (reference sequence). CDR3 residues: CASRWAYGGGHEQYF. In nucleotides, the CDR3 is TGTGCCAGCAGGTGGGCGTATGGAGGGGGCCACGAGCAGTACTTC.

V gene TRBV5-6 combines with J gene TRBJ1-6; D is unresolved. V lost 0 bases to trimming and J lost 9 bases, with 4 bases between them. Per germline, CDR1 SGHDT and CDR2 YYEEEE. This CDR3 has 12 residues. Written as DNA, the CDR3 is TGTGCCAGCAGCTTGGGAGGTTCACCCCTCCACTTT. Translated: CASSLGGSPLHF.

The chain recombines TRBV25-1 with TRBJ2-3, with D perhaps TRBD1 (6 bases). The ends were cut back, 5 bases at V and 4 bases at J, with 10 bases in the middle. Germline-derived CDR1 and CDR2 are MGHDK and SYGVNS. The CDR3 runs to 13 residues. The CDR3 is CASSTGPADTQYF. CDR3 sequence (DNA): TGTGCCAGCAGTACAGGGCCCGCAGATACGCAGTATTTT.